The sequence of this T cell receptor beta chain was determined in a study of blood T cell repertoires in COVID-19. At the level of the study: Collection of acute and convalescent COVID-19 samples took place in the United States, Italy and Spain. The cDNA or gDNA used as material had been derived from T cells, B-cell-depleted T cells, or PBMCs.

The study recruited people aged about 18 to 90 years across around 23 US areas. In germline, CDR1 is KGHDR, CDR2 SFDVKD. Deletions cut 0 bases from V and 2 bases from J, with 9 bases between. The CDR3 contains 16 residues. In the authors' workflow: How many nucleated cells were present was estimated from reference gene primer amplification. TCRdb keeps only in-frame clones here, not all; method: immunoSEQ multiplex PCR. V and J calls and clone size follow that table, whereas D and trimming were derived from the DNA. The table records fewer than 350,000 clones, 80% to 90% of them present only once. V gene TRBV24-1 combines with J gene TRBJ2-2; no clear D gene. Sequencing was done on a sample of PBMCs or T cells enriched from blood (not recorded which). The origin of this receptor is a woman aged 40 to 49 with acute COVID-19. The CDR3 DNA reads TGTGCCACCAGTGATTTGCTTGGGCTCAACACCGGGGAGCTGTTTTTT. This sequence encodes CATSDLLGLNTGELFF.